This TCR beta chain stems from a study of T cell repertoires in cytomegalovirus infection. In the study overall: Recently identified HLA-C-restricted CMV epitopes were used, and well-studied HLA-B-restricted CMV epitopes were used as well. Indications came from public TCR beta signatures; they pointed to CMV infection and to a matching HLA type. General study results and limits: Carriers of CMV plus the relevant HLA were identified by cumulative public TCR beta family frequency. It was HLA-C-restricted CMV-specific TCR beta clonotypes that dominated the response ex vivo.

TCRdb passed the reads through MiXCR, listing each CDR3 protein once. The sample has about 740,000 distinct CDR3 sequences, around a third seen once. This CDR3 has 18 amino acids. V shed 4 bases and J 3 bases; nucleotides not matched to a gene: 10. CDR1 and CDR2 (germline): SGHTA, FQGNSA. This clonotype turned up a few times. The target antigen is unknown. The TCR comes from a human donor in good health (CMV status not recorded). Some clones in this sample may be carry-over from other donors' samples. The genes are TRBV7-2 and TRBJ2-6, with TRBD1 matching 9 bases. Sample: cultured PBMCs, taken from culture after CMV antigen stimulation. The CDR3 sequence is CASSWSRDREHGANVLTF. The CDR3 nucleotides read TGTGCCAGCAGCTGGAGTCGGGACAGGGAGCATGGGGCCAACGTCCTGACTTTC. Variable domain in full (rest from reference TRBV7-2 and TRBJ2-6): GAGVSQSPSNKVTEKGKDVELRCDPISGHTALYWYRQSLGQGLEFLIYFQGNSAPDKSGLPSDRFSAERTGGSVSTLTIQRTQQEDSAVYLCASSWSRDREHGANVLTFGAGSRLTVL.